This T cell receptor (beta chain) was documented in a study of T cell changes during pregnancy in multiple sclerosis. The protocol was immunoSEQ multiplex PCR, while the TCRdb copy is restricted to in-frame clones and leaves out a portion. The repertoire holds more than 80,000 clones, with more than 80% as singletons. The germline V gene has CDR1 KGHSH and CDR2 LQKENI. Deletions cut 3 bases from V and 4 bases from J, with 12 bases between. CDR3 length: 15 amino acids. The specimen comprised peripheral blood, sampled before pregnancy. The rearrangement joins TRBV18 to TRBJ2-2, with D perhaps matching TRBD1 (6 bases). The sequence was obtained from a female donor with multiple sclerosis, enrolled in a pregnancy study. The CDR3 sequence: CASSPGQWRTGELFF. As DNA, the CDR3 is TGTGCCAGCTCACCCGGACAGTGGCGCACCGGGGAGCTGTTTTTT.